A single sample is the source of the 29 T cell receptor beta chains below, sequenced in a study of human T cells and chemical hapten exposure. TCRdb processed the RACE reads anew with MiXCR; each CDR3 protein has one entry. The top ten hold roughly 3.5% of the sample, which has about 87,000 distinct CDR3 sequences, nearly 10% seen once. Time point here: pre-sensitization, week 0. Treatment reported: therapeutic diphenylcyclopropenone sensitization with weekly scalp DPC. This specimen was whole blood, taken in connection with sensitization to the hapten diphenylcyclopropenone (DPC). The source is a woman in her 40s with alopecia areata. Some clones in this sample may be carry-over from other donors' samples.

This clonotype was seen repeatedly, ten times or more. The CDR3 nucleotides are TGTGCCAGCAGTTTAGGGGCGGGCACAGGGGGAGGCTATGGCTACACCTTC. It encodes CASSLGAGTGGGYGYTF. The J gene is TRBJ1-2, the V gene TRBV12-3 or TRBV12-4; 8 bases map to TRBD1. Trimming cost V 1 base and J 4 bases; bases outside gene matches: 11. This CDR3 region has 17 residues.

In this sample, this clonotype turned up many times. The rearrangement joins TRBV6-6 to TRBJ1-2; TRBD1 might be the D (5 bases). The germline V gene encodes CDR1 MNHNY and CDR2 SVGAGI (reference sequence). The V end lost 2 bases, the J end lost 5 bases, and 12 bases lay between the germline ends. This CDR3 is 14 amino acids long. Written as DNA, the CDR3 is TGTGCCAGCAGTTACGACGACGGGGGGTATGGCTACACCTTC. This translates into CASSYDDGGYGYTF.

Ten or more counts support this clonotype. The chain employs TRBV7-3 and TRBJ1-2; 7 nucleotides line up with TRBD1. Germline V CDR1 and CDR2: SGHTA, FQGTGA. The V gene end was trimmed by 2 bases and the J gene end by 6 bases; junction bases not matched to a gene: 0. The CDR3 length is 12 residues. CDR3 residues: CASSLQGDGYTF. The DNA of the CDR3 is TGTGCCAGCAGCTTACAGGGGGATGGCTACACCTTC. The full variable domain, its missing parts supplied by reference TRBV7-3 and TRBJ1-2, is GAGVSQTPSNKVTEKGKYVELRCDPISGHTALYWYRQSLGQGPEFLIYFQGTGAADDSGLPNDRFFAVRPEGSVSTLKIQRTERGDSAVYLCASSLQGDGYTFGSGTRLTVV.

The rearrangement uses TRBV12-3 or TRBV12-4 and TRBJ2-5; 7 bases match TRBD1. This CDR3 has 13 amino acids. V was clipped by 6 bases and J by 6 bases; unmatched bases: 7. The CDR3 region is CASSLRGRKTQYF. The CDR3 DNA sequence: TGTGCCAGCAGCTTGAGGGGGCGAAAGACCCAGTACTTC.

This clonotype was picked up a small number of times. Compared with germline, one end of the junction differs, possibly owing to a read error. The CDR3 DNA is TGTGCCAGCAGCTTGGTGGGCCGGGCAGGGGCTGACGCTTTCTTT. Encoded protein: CASSLVGRAGADAFF. The V and J genes are TRBV5-5 and TRBJ1-1, with a possible D match to TRBD1 (6 bases). The CDR3 has 15 amino acids. Germline values: CDR1 SGHKS, CDR2 YYEKEE (reference sequence).

This chain uses TRBV27 with TRBJ2-7; D is ambiguous. This CDR3 has 15 residues. Per the germline V gene, CDR1 is MNHEY and CDR2 is SMNVEV (reference sequence). V lost 4 bases and J lost 4, with 17 bases in between. Here the CDR3 DNA reads TGTGCCAGCAGTTCTACCAGCGCCGCCGGGTACGAGCAGTACTTC. It specifies CASSSTSAAGYEQYF.

This clonotype was seen many times. This sequence joins TRBV9 and TRBJ1-2; D ambiguous. This CDR3 region has 12 residues. Trimming removed 3 bases from V and 8 bases from J, with 11 bases in between. The germline CDR1 and CDR2 sequences are SGDLS and YYNGEE. The CDR3 coding sequence is TGTGCCAGCAGCGCCTACCTTAAGGGCTACACCTTC. Translation gives CASSAYLKGYTF.

This clonotype was recorded at least ten times. The rearrangement joins TRBV7-7 to TRBJ2-5; D uncertain. Germline values: CDR1 SSHAT, CDR2 FNYEAQ (reference sequence). The V and J ends lost 0 bases and 5 bases respectively, with 10 bases between them. This CDR3 contains 14 residues. The CDR3: CASSLALKSETQYF. The CDR3 bases are TGTGCCAGCAGCTTAGCTTTGAAGTCTGAGACCCAGTACTTC.

The V call is TRBV29-1, the J call TRBJ1-4, with D tentatively TRBD1 (5 bases). Trimming removed 3 bases from V and 8 bases from J, with 16 bases in between. The CDR3 sequence is 14 residues long. Germline V gene data show CDR1 as SQVTM and CDR2 as ANQGSEA. CDR3 bases: TGCAGCGTTGAGGTTGGGGGTAATCAAGAAAAACTGTTTTTT. This encodes CSVEVGGNQEKLFF.

This rearrangement joins TRBV6-5 to TRBJ2-4; D is uncertain. There are 14 residues in the CDR3. Germline V lookup: CDR1 MNHEY, CDR2 SVGAGI. V gave up 2 bases and J gave up 6 bases, with 11 bases separating them. CDR3 sequence (DNA): TGTGCCAGCAGTTACGATACCTCTACAAACATTCAGTACTTC. As protein: CASSYDTSTNIQYF.

This clonotype turned up a few times. CDR3 DNA: TGTGCCAGCAGCCCCGCGGATCTAGCGGTGTTTAATTACAATGAGCAGTTCTTC. Residues: CASSPADLAVFNYNEQFF. The rearrangement uses TRBV7-2 and TRBJ2-1, with TRBD2 matching 7 bases. The CDR3 contains 18 residues. After removal of 5 bases from V and 4 bases from J, the junction contained 17 bases not matched to a gene. Germline CDR1 is SGHTA and CDR2 is FQGNSA. Together with reference TRBV7-2 and TRBJ2-1, the CDR3 gives the full variable domain: GAGVSQSPSNKVTEKGKDVELRCDPISGHTALYWYRQSLGQGLEFLIYFQGNSAPDKSGLPSDRFSAERTGGSVSTLTIQRTQQEDSAVYLCASSPADLAVFNYNEQFFGPGTRLTVL.

This clonotype was seen at least ten times. The rearrangement links TRBV2 to TRBJ1-1; TRBD1 agrees at 7 bases. The CDR3 totals 14 residues. Trimming at V came to 6 bases and at J to 0 bases, leaving 4 bases not matched to a gene. Germline CDR1 is SNHLY and CDR2 is FYNNEI. CDR3: CASRTGILNTEAFF. DNA for the CDR3: TGTGCCAGCAGGACAGGGATATTGAACACTGAAGCTTTCTTT.

This clonotype was detected many times. The chain links TRBV3-1 to TRBJ2-5; 10 bases agree with TRBD2. V was clipped by 3 bases and J by 5 bases; unmatched bases: 6. The CDR3 length is 15 residues. CDR1 is LGHDT, CDR2 YNNKEL, per germline (reference sequence). The CDR3 DNA follows: TGTGCCAGCAGCCATCTGTCTAGCGGGGGCGAGACCCAGTACTTC. Translation gives CASSHLSSGGETQYF.

This clonotype was detected ten times or more. The rearrangement joins TRBV7-8 to TRBJ2-7, with TRBD1 identical over 7 bases. The CDR3 has 15 residues. Germline V lookup: CDR1 SGHVS, CDR2 FQNEAQ. The V segment lost 3 bases and the J segment 3 bases; nucleotides outside the gene matches: 8. CDR3 DNA: TGTGCCAGCAGCTTGAAGGGACAGTTGAGCTACGAGCAGTACTTC. Translated: CASSLKGQLSYEQYF.

This clonotype was seen ten or more times. The chain carries TRBV14 and TRBJ1-1; D not resolved. The CDR3 runs 16 residues. Germline V gene data show CDR1 as SGHDN and CDR2 as FVKESK. V was pared by 1 base and J by 1 base, with 13 bases between. The CDR3 loop is CASSQAITEGNTEAFF. CDR3 coding DNA: TGTGCCAGCAGCCAAGCCATAACAGAAGGGAACACTGAAGCTTTCTTT.

In this sample, this clonotype turned up many times. The chain uses TRBV12-3 or TRBV12-4 and TRBJ1-1, with D uncertain. Trimming removed 6 bases from V and 1 base from J, with 12 bases in between. The CDR3 extends over 14 amino acids. The CDR3 DNA is TGTGCCAGCAGACGGACGGAGAAGAACACTGAAGCTTTCTTT. Translating it yields CASRRTEKNTEAFF.

This clonotype was recorded many times. The chain links TRBV11-2 to TRBJ2-3, with TRBD2 matching 7 bases. This CDR3 comprises 16 residues. Germline V gene data show CDR1 as SGHAT and CDR2 as FQNNGV. Germline trimming cut 3 bases from V and 6 bases from J; bases unmatched to any gene: 12. In DNA, the CDR3 is TGTGCCAGCAGCTTGGGGACTAAATTGGAGGGGGATACGCAGTATTTT. It encodes CASSLGTKLEGDTQYF.

The table lists this clonotype with a few counts. This chain uses TRBV7-2 with TRBJ2-4; 13 bases match TRBD2. Trimming at V came to 1 base and at J to 7 bases, leaving 4 bases not matched to a gene. From germline, CDR1 is SGHTA and CDR2 FQGNSA. The CDR3 totals 16 residues. The CDR3 region has the DNA TGTGCCAGCAGCTTAGAACTAGCGGGGGGGAACAACATTCAGTACTTC. This sequence encodes CASSLELAGGNNIQYF.

The rearrangement joins TRBV5-6 to TRBJ1-1; D not resolved. The germline gives CDR1 SGHDT, CDR2 YYEEEE. This CDR3 spans 13 amino acids. V was cut by 0 bases and J by 8 bases, with 11 bases left in between. The CDR3 nucleotides are TGTGCCAGCAGCTTGGGGTTTTCCGGGGAAGCTTTCTTT. It encodes CASSLGFSGEAFF.

The J gene is TRBJ2-3, the V gene TRBV9; the D call may be TRBD1 or TRBD2 (6 bases each). V was cut by 0 bases and J by 0 bases, with 11 bases left in between. Germline CDR1 is SGDLS and CDR2 is YYNGEE. The CDR3 is 16 residues long. The CDR3 DNA reads as TGTGCCAGCAGCGTAGGTGTCGGGGGCAGCACAGATACGCAGTATTTT. This encodes CASSVGVGGSTDTQYF.

This clonotype occurred many times. Here the CDR3 reads CASSLKYEAFF. DNA of the CDR3: TGTGCCAGCAGCTTAAAGTACGAAGCTTTCTTT. The chain is built from TRBV7-2 and TRBJ1-1; D remains ambiguous. V gave up 2 bases and J gave up 8 bases, with 6 bases separating them. This CDR3 has 11 amino acids. Germline V gene lookup returns CDR1 SGHTA and CDR2 FQGNSA.

In this sample, this clonotype turned up many times. This sequence joins TRBV7-9 and TRBJ1-2; weak D call: TRBD1 (6 bases). This CDR3 is 16 amino acids long. Trimming left V 2 bases short and J 5 bases short, with 18 bases between. CDR1 and CDR2 (germline): SEHNR, FQNEAQ (reference sequence). CDR3 bases: TGTGCCAGCAGCTTAAATCTCCGACAGGAGCCTTATGGCTACACCTTC. Encoded protein: CASSLNLRQEPYGYTF.

V usage is TRBV12-3 or TRBV12-4 and J usage is TRBJ1-1, with a weak D call TRBD1 (6 bases). The V and J ends lost 4 bases and 2 bases respectively, with 17 bases between them. The CDR3 runs to 16 residues. As DNA, the CDR3 is TGTGCCAGCAGTTCTTGGCAGGGGAGGTTCAACACTGAAGCTTTCTTT. Translating gives CASSSWQGRFNTEAFF.

In this sample, this clonotype turned up many times. V and J are TRBV7-2 and TRBJ1-2, with D unresolved. CDR1 is SGHTA and CDR2 is FQGNSA in the germline V gene. Trimming cost V 1 base and J 6 bases, with 9 bases left between them. The CDR3 sequence is 13 residues long. The CDR3 nucleotides read TGTGCCAGCAGCTTAGTCGTCGGGGATGGCTACACCTTC. This encodes CASSLVVGDGYTF.

This chain links TRBV4-3 with TRBJ2-1; maybe TRBD1 (6 bases). The CDR3 is made up of 17 amino acids. CDR1 is LGHNA and CDR2 is YSLEER in the germline V gene. V lost 1 base and J 3 bases, leaving 16 bases between the germline ends. The CDR3 coding sequence is TGCGCCAGCAGCCAAGTCTACCGCAGGGGTCTCTACAATGAGCAGTTCTTC. Translated, it gives CASSQVYRRGLYNEQFF.

This clonotype was seen ten or more times. The chain recombines TRBV19 with TRBJ2-7; 8 bases align to TRBD1. CDR3 length equals 14 residues. J was trimmed by 2 bases and V by 4 bases; bases with no gene match: 4. Germline V lookup: CDR1 LNHDA, CDR2 SQIVND (reference sequence). The CDR3 DNA sequence: TGTGCCAGTAGTACCAGGGGGCTTGCCTACGAGCAGTACTTC. It is translated as CASSTRGLAYEQYF.

This chain links TRBV29-1 with TRBJ2-5; D remains ambiguous. Looked up from germline, CDR1 is SQVTM and CDR2 is ANQGSEA. With 4 bases removed from V and 5 bases from J, the gap between germline ends came to 5 bases. The CDR3 covers 10 residues. DNA for the CDR3: TGCAGCGTTGTCCGGGAGACCCAGTACTTC. Translation gives CSVVRETQYF.

This clonotype has ten or more counts. J is TRBJ2-1 and V is TRBV4-3; no firm D call. The V end was cut by 4 bases, the J end by 0 bases, with 13 bases between. CDR3 length: 16 residues. In germline, CDR1 is LGHNA, CDR2 YSLEER. The CDR3 nucleotides read TGCGCCAGCAGCCGCGTCGACTTCAGCTCCTACAATGAGCAGTTCTTC. Encoded protein: CASSRVDFSSYNEQFF.

In the case of this clonotype: A read error is possible here, since a much larger clone lies one base away. J is TRBJ1-5 and V is TRBV6-5; D remains unclear. Trimming removed 10 bases from V and 1 base from J, with 20 bases in between. The CDR3 consists of 16 residues. Germline V CDR1 and CDR2: MNHEY, SVGAGI. The CDR3 is CATATGIGGSNQPQHF. The CDR3 DNA reads TGTGCCACCGCAACCGGGATAGGAGGCAGCAATCAGCCCCAGCATTTT.